This T cell receptor beta chain is from a study of identifying expanded T cells in peripheral blood. Findings and caveats of the study: About 1.2 clones differed between technical replicates, versus around 15 and 19 over time. Variance in clone template counts between two-week samples significantly increased with total template count across all healthy donors.

Measured with immunoSEQ multiplex PCR; TCRdb has only the in-frame clones, and not every one. The sample includes about 110,000 clones, roughly 90% of them seen just once. The CDR3 contains 16 residues. Germline V gene lookup returns CDR1 MNHNY and CDR2 SVGAGI (reference sequence). V was pared by 8 bases and J by 1 base, with 14 bases of the junction left unmatched. Regarding this clone: The antigen remains unidentified.

The chain couples TRBV6-6 to TRBJ2-7; 7 bases line up with TRBD1. The source is a person between 18 and 75 years old in good health. Sample: blood. The CDR3 is CASAFVPDRASYEQYF. The CDR3 bases are TGTGCCAGCGCTTTTGTCCCCGACAGGGCTTCCTACGAGCAGTACTTC.